A selection of T cell receptor beta chains follows, all from one sample in a study of blood T cell repertoires in COVID-19. Clones were read by immunoSEQ multiplex PCR, and TCRdb kept only the in-frame ones, dropping some. The repertoire includes roughly 100,000 clones, approximately 81% of them detected once, and about 4.3% sits in the top ten. The sequenced sample consisted of peripheral blood. Every receptor here comes from a man between 60 and 75 years old with acute or convalescent COVID-19. Both conserved end residues are part of each CDR3. The order of the fields is V gene, clone size, J gene, D gene, CDR3 DNA, CDR3 protein. A D gene is named only where the DNA matches it firmly. Clone size appears in some rows only: once, few, many, or a class for an expanded clone.

V: TRBV7-2
size: -
J: TRBJ2-5
D: -
DNA: TGTGCCAGCAGACCCTATTTCCCAGAGACCCAGTACTTC
CDR3: CASRPYFPETQYF

V: TRBV7-2
size: -
J: TRBJ2-1
D: TRBD2
DNA: TGTGCCAGCAGCCCCCTGGTGAGCGGGATCGCCTACAATGAGCAGTTCTTC
CDR3: CASSPLVSGIAYNEQFF

V: TRBV28
size: few
J: TRBJ1-5
D: TRBD1
DNA: TGTGCCAGCAGTGTCGGGACAGCGGGTCAGCCCCAGCATTTT
CDR3: CASSVGTAGQPQHF

V: TRBV6-5
size: few
J: TRBJ2-1
D: TRBD1
DNA: TGTGCCAGCAGTCCCGGGACAGGGACCAATGAGCAGTTCTTC
CDR3: CASSPGTGTNEQFF

V: TRBV28
size: -
J: TRBJ1-2
D: TRBD1
DNA: TGTGCCAGCAGTCCCACGGGACAGGGCGGAAAACATGGCTACACCTTC
CDR3: CASSPTGQGGKHGYTF

V: TRBV6-5
size: -
J: TRBJ1-6
D: -
DNA: TGTGCCAGCAGGGATATAGGGGTCGAGTCACCCCTCCACTTT
CDR3: CASRDIGVESPLHF

V: TRBV18
size: -
J: TRBJ1-3
D: -
DNA: TGTGCCAGCTCACCCGGACAGGGAAACACCATATATTTT
CDR3: CASSPGQGNTIYF

V: TRBV11-2
size: -
J: TRBJ2-7
D: TRBD2
DNA: TGTGCCAGCAGCTTAGGGCGGGGGTACGAGCAGTACTTC
CDR3: CASSLGRGYEQYF

V: TRBV7-9
size: -
J: TRBJ1-5
D: -
DNA: TGTGCCAGCAGTTTAGGGACGGGAAGCAATCAGCCCCAGCATTTT
CDR3: CASSLGTGSNQPQHF

V: TRBV19
size: -
J: TRBJ1-1
D: -
DNA: TGTGCCAGTAGCGTAGGAGGCGGGAACACTGAAGCTTTCTTT
CDR3: CASSVGGGNTEAFF

V: TRBV6-5
size: -
J: TRBJ1-5
D: TRBD1
DNA: TGTGCCATTAGAACAGGGGAAAATCAGCCCCAGCATTTT
CDR3: CAIRTGENQPQHF

V: TRBV7-9
size: -
J: TRBJ1-1
D: -
DNA: TGTGCCAGCAGCTTAATTGAGACACCCAACACTGAAGCTTTCTTT
CDR3: CASSLIETPNTEAFF

V: TRBV5-4
size: -
J: TRBJ2-3
D: TRBD2
DNA: TGTGCCAGCAGCTCCGAGCGGGGTTACGATACGCAGTATTTT
CDR3: CASSSERGYDTQYF

V: TRBV24-1
size: -
J: TRBJ1-5
D: -
DNA: TGTGCCACCCAAGGGGCTGGGATGCATCAGCCCCAGCATTTT
CDR3: CATQGAGMHQPQHF

V: TRBV13
size: -
J: TRBJ2-5
D: TRBD1
DNA: TGTGCCAGCAGCTGGGACAGGGGGGAGACCCAGTACTTC
CDR3: CASSWDRGETQYF

V: TRBV5-1
size: -
J: TRBJ2-1
D: TRBD1
DNA: TGCGCCAGCAGCTTCGGACAGGGGGCATCGAATGAGCAGTTCTTC
CDR3: CASSFGQGASNEQFF

V: TRBV13
size: -
J: TRBJ1-1
D: TRBD1
DNA: TGTGCCAGCAGCTATCAGGGGGTAACTGAAGCTTTCTTT
CDR3: CASSYQGVTEAFF

V: TRBV4-1
size: few
J: TRBJ2-5
D: TRBD2
DNA: TGCGCCAGCAGCCAAGATCCGGCGGGGGGCGAGACCCAGTACTTC
CDR3: CASSQDPAGGETQYF